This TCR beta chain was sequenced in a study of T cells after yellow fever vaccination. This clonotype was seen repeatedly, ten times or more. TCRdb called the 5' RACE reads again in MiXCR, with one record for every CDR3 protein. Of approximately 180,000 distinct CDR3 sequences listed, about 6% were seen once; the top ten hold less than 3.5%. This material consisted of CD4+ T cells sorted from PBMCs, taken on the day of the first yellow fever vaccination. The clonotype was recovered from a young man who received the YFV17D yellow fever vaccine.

The CDR3 sequence is CASSSIGGGRHNEQFF. The CDR3 bases are TGTGCCAGCAGTTCAATCGGGGGGGGACGGCACAATGAGCAGTTCTTC. V usage is TRBV7-3 and J usage is TRBJ2-1, with 8 bases that match TRBD2. The V and J ends lost 6 bases and 5 bases, in that order; junction bases with no gene match: 12. The length of the CDR3 is 16 residues. Looked up from germline, CDR1 is SGHTA and CDR2 is FQGTGA. The entire variable domain, with the rest obtained from reference TRBV7-3 and TRBJ2-1, is as follows: GAGVSQTPSNKVTEKGKYVELRCDPISGHTALYWYRQSLGQGPEFLIYFQGTGAADDSGLPNDRFFAVRPEGSVSTLKIQRTERGDSAVYLCASSSIGGGRHNEQFFGPGTRLTVL.